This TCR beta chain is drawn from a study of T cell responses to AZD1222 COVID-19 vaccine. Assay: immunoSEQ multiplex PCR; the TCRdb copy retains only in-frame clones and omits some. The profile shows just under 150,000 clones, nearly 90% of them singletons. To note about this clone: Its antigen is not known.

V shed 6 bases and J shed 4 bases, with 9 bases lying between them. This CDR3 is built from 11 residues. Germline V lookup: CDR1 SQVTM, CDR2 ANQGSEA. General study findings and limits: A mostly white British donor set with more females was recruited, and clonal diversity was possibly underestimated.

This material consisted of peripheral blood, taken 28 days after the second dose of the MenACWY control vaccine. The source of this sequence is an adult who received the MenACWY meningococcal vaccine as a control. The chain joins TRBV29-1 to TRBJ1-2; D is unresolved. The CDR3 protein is CSVPVSYGYTF. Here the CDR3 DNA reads TGCAGCGTCCCTGTTTCCTATGGCTACACCTTC.